The 24 T cell receptor beta chains listed next were all sequenced from one sample in a study of CD8 T cells in ankylosing spondylitis (dated by TCRdb to about 2017). The protocol used for the library was 5' RACE. The data were produced on an Illumina HiSeq 2500. TCRdb reprocessed the public reads (quality trimming at Q25 with fastp, clone calling with MiXCR) and kept in-frame beta chains. CDR3 protein sequences are deduplicated, and each keeps its most common genes and DNA. This sample has about 260,000 distinct CDR3 sequences in its table, and around 25% of those were observed once. The top ten clones comprise less than 0.75% of the sample. The specimen was blood, either unsorted or a sorted T cell fraction (not recorded which). The receptors come from a male donor with ankylosing spondylitis or in good health (not recorded which).

This clonotype has just a few counts. In DNA, the CDR3 is TGCAGTGATAACGGACAGTACACAGATACGCAGTATTTT. It codes for CSDNGQYTDTQYF. The V gene is TRBV20-1, the J gene TRBJ2-3, with D tentatively TRBD1 (6 bases). V lost 7 bases and J 2 bases, leaving 13 bases between the germline ends. CDR3 length: 13 amino acids. The germline CDR1 and CDR2 sequences are DFQATT and SNEGSKA (reference sequence).

The rearrangement links TRBV12-3 or TRBV12-4 to TRBJ1-1; 7 positions agree with TRBD1. The J segment lost 3 bases and the V segment lost 5 bases, leaving 6 bases of the junction unmatched. The CDR3 loop spans 14 amino acids. CDR3 sequence (DNA): TGTGCCAGCAGTCGACAGGGATGGGACACTGAAGCTTTCTTT. The encoded protein is CASSRQGWDTEAFF.

There are many counts of this clonotype. V gene TRBV12-3 or TRBV12-4 combines with J gene TRBJ2-3; D gene unclear. The CDR3 extends over 14 amino acids. Trimming cost V 9 bases and J 6 bases, with 19 bases left between them. CDR3 coding DNA: TGTGCCAGTTCAAGCTCGGGCGGACGGGATACGCAGTATTTT. This codes for CASSSSGGRDTQYF.

This clonotype was observed at least ten times. The chain couples TRBV11-3 to TRBJ2-5; D is perhaps TRBD1 or TRBD2 (5 bases each). The V end was cut by 5 bases, the J end by 2 bases, with 12 bases between. The CDR3 length is 14 residues. In germline, CDR1 is SGHNT, CDR2 YENEEA. This CDR3 is CASSPPGRQETQYF. CDR3 DNA sequence: TGTGCCAGCAGCCCCCCGGGACGACAAGAGACCCAGTACTTC.

The rearrangement links TRBV7-2 to TRBJ2-1; 11 bases line up with TRBD2. CDR1 and CDR2 (germline): SGHTA, FQGNSA. With V trimmed by 5 bases and J by 10 bases, 4 bases remained unmatched. This CDR3 region has 13 residues. CDR3 residues: CASSPRLAGEQFF. In DNA form, the CDR3 reads TGTGCCAGCAGCCCGAGACTAGCGGGGGAGCAGTTCTTC.

This clonotype came up many times. The chain couples TRBV29-1 to TRBJ1-2; a weak D match, TRBD1 (6 bases). With 0 bases removed from V and 8 bases from J, the gap between germline ends came to 13 bases. The germline CDR1 and CDR2 sequences are SQVTM and ANQGSEA. CDR3 length equals 13 residues. The CDR3: CSVEDSHRDGYTF. CDR3 DNA sequence: TGCAGCGTTGAAGATTCCCACAGGGACGGCTACACCTTC.

This clonotype has at least ten counts. The chain recombines TRBV20-1 with TRBJ2-7; D is undetermined. The germline CDR1 and CDR2 sequences are DFQATT and SNEGSKA (reference sequence). Deletions cut 1 base from V and 2 bases from J, with 9 bases between. This CDR3 region has 13 residues. The CDR3 DNA sequence: TGCAGTGCTAGAGTGTCTGGACCCTACGAGCAGTACTTC. Its protein is CSARVSGPYEQYF.

This clonotype was counted a few times. This rearrangement joins TRBV20-1 to TRBJ1-1; 8 nucleotides align to TRBD1. The CDR3 length is 14 residues. Germline V gene data show CDR1 as DFQATT and CDR2 as SNEGSKA (reference sequence). After removal of 6 bases from V and 5 bases from J, the junction contained 11 bases not matched to a gene. This CDR3 is CSARQGADRTEAFF. Here the CDR3 DNA reads TGCAGTGCGAGGCAGGGGGCCGATCGAACTGAAGCTTTCTTT.

The sample holds a few counts of this clonotype. This chain's CDR3 is CSASRGADTDTQYF. The CDR3 DNA is TGCAGTGCTAGCCGGGGGGCTGACACAGATACGCAGTATTTT. The V call is TRBV20-1, the J call TRBJ2-3; TRBD2 is a possible D gene (7 bases). The germline V gene has CDR1 DFQATT and CDR2 SNEGSKA (reference sequence). The CDR3 is 14 amino acids. V lost 3 bases and J 2 bases, leaving 12 bases between the germline ends.

In this sample, this clonotype turned up many times. V usage is TRBV29-1 and J usage is TRBJ1-2, with a weak D call TRBD1 (6 bases). Germline CDR1 is SQVTM and CDR2 is ANQGSEA. V was pared by 7 bases and J by 4 bases, with 13 bases between. The CDR3 spans 12 residues. The CDR3 sequence: CSGRMGAYGYTF. In DNA, the CDR3 is TGCAGCGGCCGAATGGGGGCCTATGGCTACACCTTC. The variable domain in full, completed from reference TRBV29-1 and TRBJ1-2, reads SAVISQKPSRDICQRGTSLTIQCQVDSQVTMMFWYRQQPGQSLTLIATANQGSEATYESGFVIDKFPISRPNLTFSTLTVSNMSPEDSSIYLCSGRMGAYGYTFGSGTRLTVV.

This clonotype was detected a few times. The chain couples TRBV20-1 to TRBJ2-7, with D tentatively TRBD1 (6 bases). Trimming pared 0 bases from V and 3 bases from J, leaving 15 bases between. This CDR3 is 15 amino acids long. Germline CDR1 and CDR2: DFQATT and SNEGSKA (reference sequence). The CDR3 DNA reads as TGCAGTGCTAGAGAGCCCGGGACATTGGGCTACGAGCAGTACTTC. It specifies CSAREPGTLGYEQYF.

This clonotype was counted a few times. The rearrangement uses TRBV20-1 and TRBJ1-6; tentatively, D is TRBD1 (5 bases). This CDR3 spans 12 amino acids. With 0 bases removed from V and 19 bases from J, the gap between germline ends came to 16 bases. Germline CDR1 and CDR2: DFQATT and SNEGSKA (reference sequence). The CDR3 loop reads CSARDRGNGSHF. In DNA form, the CDR3 reads TGCAGTGCTAGAGATCGGGGGAACGGCTCACACTTT.

This clonotype was recorded at least ten times. J is TRBJ1-1 and V is TRBV6-5, with TRBD1 matching 7 bases. The CDR3 is made up of 14 amino acids. The trim removed 4 bases at V and 5 bases at J, leaving 7 bases unmatched. Germline assignment: CDR1 MNHEY and CDR2 SVGAGI. In DNA, the CDR3 is TGTGCCAGCAGTTCACAGGGGAGGGGGACTGAAGCTTTCTTT. It yields the protein CASSSQGRGTEAFF.

For this clonotype: At one boundary the junction diverges from the germline segment, which might be a read error. J is TRBJ2-1 and V is TRBV3-1; 9 nucleotides align to TRBD2. The germline gives CDR1 LGHDT, CDR2 YNNKEL (reference sequence). This CDR3 is built from 17 residues. The CDR3 nucleotides read TGTGCCACCAGCCAAGATCTGGTAGCGGGGGAATACAATGAGCAGTTCTTC. As protein: CATSQDLVAGEYNEQFF.

This clonotype was seen at least ten times. The rearrangement uses TRBV5-1 and TRBJ1-1; 7 positions match TRBD1. The CDR3 is 16 amino acids. In germline, CDR1 is SGHRS, CDR2 YFSETQ. Trimming cost V 1 base and J 1 base; bases outside gene matches: 7. The CDR3 protein is CASSLSYGQANTEAFF. The CDR3 coding sequence is TGCGCCAGCAGCTTGTCCTATGGACAGGCGAACACTGAAGCTTTCTTT.

V and J are TRBV15 and TRBJ1-4; D call uncertain. Trimming stripped 0 bases from V and 3 bases from J, with 8 bases between. This CDR3 contains 15 residues. CDR1 is LNHNV and CDR2 is YYDKDF in the germline V gene (reference sequence). Here the CDR3 reads CATSRDLASNEKLFF. CDR3 DNA sequence: TGTGCCACCAGCAGAGATTTGGCCTCTAATGAAAAACTGTTTTTT.

Comments on this clonotype: At one boundary the junction diverges from the germline segment, which might be a read error. The rearrangement links TRBV23-1 to TRBJ2-7, with TRBD1 as a possible D gene (6 bases). TRBV23-1 is given ORF status, its function remaining uncertain. The CDR3 covers 17 residues. CDR3 in DNA: TGCGCCAGCAGTCAAATGCGTCAACGCAGGGGCTCCCACGAGCAGTACTTC. It is translated as CASSQMRQRRGSHEQYF.

This clonotype was seen repeatedly, ten times or more. The chain is built from TRBV20-1 and TRBJ2-3, with unresolved D. This CDR3 comprises 15 residues. Germline V CDR1 and CDR2: DFQATT, SNEGSKA (reference sequence). The germline V and J ends were trimmed by 2 bases and 0 bases, with 12 bases remaining between them. The CDR3 region has the DNA TGCAGTGCTAGATCCCGCAGAGGCAGCACAGATACGCAGTATTTT. Translating it yields CSARSRRGSTDTQYF.

This clonotype was recorded many times. V and J are TRBV7-9 and TRBJ2-2; possibly TRBD1 for D (5 bases). The V and J ends lost 1 base and 1 base respectively, with 7 bases between them. Germline V gene lookup returns CDR1 SEHNR and CDR2 FQNEAQ (reference sequence). The CDR3 is made up of 15 amino acids. CDR3 in amino acids: CASSLGQKNTGELFF. DNA of the CDR3: TGTGCCAGCAGCTTAGGACAGAAGAACACCGGGGAGCTGTTTTTT.

The V gene is TRBV10-2, the J gene TRBJ2-3; the D gene is possibly TRBD2 (6 bases). Germline-derived CDR1 and CDR2 are WSHSY and SAAADI. The CDR3 is made up of 14 amino acids. V lost 6 bases to trimming and J lost 8 bases, with 18 bases between them. The CDR3 spells CASRASVAPGTQYF. For the CDR3, the DNA is TGCGCCAGCAGGGCTAGCGTCGCCCCCGGTACGCAGTATTTT.

This clonotype was found many times. The chain carries TRBV20-1 and TRBJ1-5; a possible D gene is TRBD1 (5 bases). CDR1 and CDR2 from the germline V gene are DFQATT and SNEGSKA (reference sequence). CDR3 length: 14 amino acids. Trimming took off 2 bases at V and 5 bases at J, with 13 bases between the two ends. The CDR3 nucleotides read TGCAGTGCTAGACCGCCCAGGGTAGATCAGCCCCAGCATTTT. This sequence encodes CSARPPRVDQPQHF.

Concerning this clonotype: One end of the junction fails to match germline, which may point to a read error. V usage is TRBV2 and J usage is TRBJ2-1, with D tentatively TRBD1 (6 bases). Germline V gives CDR1 SNHLY, CDR2 FYNNEI. The CDR3 has 13 residues. Here the CDR3 DNA reads TGTCCCAGGGCACAGGGCTTCCTAAATGAGCAGTTCTTC. Its protein is CPRAQGFLNEQFF.

This clonotype has a handful of counts. This chain connects TRBV29-1 to TRBJ2-7; D not certain. Germline-derived CDR1 and CDR2 are SQVTM and ANQGSEA. Trimming cost V 3 bases and J 2 bases, with 8 bases left between them. This CDR3 spans 12 amino acids. The CDR3 loop reads CSVEMTTYEQYF. CDR3 bases: TGCAGCGTTGAGATGACAACCTACGAGCAGTACTTC.

In its sample, this clonotype was seen a few times. The chain is built from TRBV6-1 and TRBJ1-2; unclear D gene. Trimming removed 7 bases from V and 4 bases from J, with 13 bases in between. CDR1 and CDR2 (germline): MNHNS, SASEGT. This CDR3 is 13 amino acids long. In DNA form, the CDR3 reads TGTGCCAGCATTCCAGGTTCATCCTATGGCTACACCTTC. The encoded protein is CASIPGSSYGYTF.